This TCR beta chain was recorded in a study of CD4 T cells in relation to SARS-CoV-2 and coronaviruses. Uncultured naive and memory CD4+ T cells supplied DNA for deep TCR-beta sequencing. The data were produced by immunoSEQ multiplex PCR, yet TCRdb's version contains in-frame clones alone and is incomplete. The sample includes roughly 61,000 clones, approximately 90% of them seen just once. Comments on this clone: Its antigen is unknown.

The unexposed donors gave CD4+ T cells in about 2011-2019, prior to COVID-19. Cryopreserved PBMCs were CD4-enriched, then split into naive and memory cells. Findings and caveats of the study: In approximately 71% of donors, memory CD4+ clonotypes crossrecognized SARS-CoV-2 and at least one common cold coronavirus spike.

Sequenced: memory CD4+ T cells from PBMCs. The sequence was collected from a human donor in good health.

CDR3 in amino acids: CASSEFWVSGQGANREQYF. Here the CDR3 DNA reads TGTGCCAGCAGTGAATTTTGGGTCTCTGGACAGGGGGCAAATCGCGAGCAGTACTTC. V gene TRBV2 combines with J gene TRBJ2-7, with 11 nucleotides matching TRBD1. CDR1 is SNHLY, CDR2 FYNNEI, per germline. This CDR3 is built from 19 residues. J lost 6 bases, V lost 2 bases, and 18 bases had no gene match.